These 4 T cell receptor beta chains share one sample of origin, sequenced in a study of blood T cells in healthy people across ages. A second 7 to 11 cycle PCR used barcoded and J-beta primers. MiXCR was run by TCRdb on the 5' RACE reads, yielding one entry per CDR3 protein. The table includes 700,000 to 1,000,000 distinct CDR3 sequences, roughly 44% detected once. The sample was blood. These receptors all come from a man in his 60s in good health.

Here the CDR3 reads CASSPGRIDEQYF. The CDR3 coding sequence is TGTGCCAGCAGTCCTGGACGGATCGACGAGCAGTACTTC. The chain couples TRBV6-6 to TRBJ2-7; D gene unclear. This CDR3 comprises 13 residues. Trimming removed 5 bases at V and 5 bases at J, with 13 bases between. Germline CDR1 reads MNHNY; CDR2 reads SVGAGI (reference sequence).

This clonotype has just one count. The chain couples TRBV20-1 to TRBJ2-3; D is perhaps TRBD1 (5 bases). Germline CDR1 is DFQATT and CDR2 is SNEGSKA (reference sequence). The CDR3 loop spans 14 amino acids. The V gene lost 8 bases and the J gene lost 0 bases, with 15 bases spanning the gap. This CDR3 reads CSTHRFTSTDTQYF. The CDR3 nucleotides read TGCAGTACCCACAGGTTCACTAGCACAGATACGCAGTATTTT.

This clonotype has a handful of counts. The V and J genes are TRBV2 and TRBJ2-7; a weak D match, TRBD1 (5 bases). CDR1 is SNHLY and CDR2 is FYNNEI in the germline V gene. V lost 7 bases and J lost 3, with 10 bases in between. CDR3 size: 12 residues. The CDR3 here is CASMVRDYEQYF. The CDR3 DNA sequence: TGTGCCAGCATGGTCAGGGACTACGAGCAGTACTTC.

V and J are TRBV3-1 and TRBJ2-7; TRBD1 agrees at 10 bases. The J call may be incorrect, as the DNA end agrees better with TRBJ2-5. The CDR3 contains 16 residues. Germline values: CDR1 LGHDT, CDR2 YNNKEL (reference sequence). The CDR3 nucleotides read TGTGCCAGCAGCCAAGATCGGACAGGGGGTTTAAAGACCCAGTACTTC. It translates to CASSQDRTGGLKTQYF.